This entry lists 29 T cell receptor beta chains sequenced from one sample in a study of T cell responses to AZD1222 COVID-19 vaccine (dated by TCRdb to the early 2020s). The time point label for this specimen denotes: baseline before first vaccination. The intended sense of this specimen's treatment or condition label: meningococcal conjugate vaccine given as trial control. Preparation of the library involved the immunoSEQ multiplex PCR assay. Entries here come from immuneACCESS through TCRdb and include only in-frame sequences with V and J called. Some clones fail to appear in such tables; in the studies checked, an unresolved V gene covers under half of the shortfall, and the cause of the remainder is unknown. Within this sample are more than 80,000 clones, with 88% of them counted one time only. The top ten clones comprise about 9.4% of the sample. The sequencing here drew on peripheral blood, taken on day 0 of MenACWY control vaccination. The receptors were sampled from an adult in good health.

The chain has TRBV19 and TRBJ1-4; the D is unclear. Germline values: CDR1 LNHDA, CDR2 SQIVND (reference sequence). V was trimmed by 3 bases and J by 8 bases, leaving 10 bases between them. The CDR3 totals 13 residues. The CDR3 loop reads CASSMTEAEKLFF. CDR3 nucleotide sequence: TGTGCCAGTAGTATGACCGAGGCCGAAAAACTGTTTTTT.

This clone showed up just a few times. This chain links TRBV5-8 with TRBJ1-3; D is unresolved. V lost 3 bases, J lost 0 bases, and 13 bases lay in between. This CDR3 comprises 16 residues. CDR1 and CDR2 (germline): SGHTS, YDEGEE. CDR3: CASSSVGVSSGNTIYF. The DNA of the CDR3 is TGTGCCAGCAGCTCCGTGGGAGTGAGCTCTGGAAACACCATATATTTT.

The chain combines TRBV7-2 with TRBJ2-7, with D possibly being TRBD2 (7 bases). CDR3 length equals 13 residues. CDR1 and CDR2 from the germline V gene are SGHTA and FQGNSA. Trimming cost V 5 bases and J 6 bases, with 14 bases left between them. The DNA for the CDR3 is TGTGCCAGCAGCCAGGGGAGGGATTCCGAGCAGTACTTC. Translated, it gives CASSQGRDSEQYF.

This clone was observed a single time. The rearrangement links TRBV18 to TRBJ2-5; 12 bases agree with TRBD2. Germline CDR1 KGHSH, CDR2 LQKENI. The CDR3 is made up of 18 amino acids. Losses at the gene ends were 3 bases for V and 3 bases for J; bases not matched to a gene: 11. CDR3 nucleotide sequence: TGTGCCAGCTCACCCGACTCCGGACTAGCGGGGCTTAAAGAGACCCAGTACTTC. Protein product: CASSPDSGLAGLKETQYF.

The chain uses TRBV29-1 and TRBJ1-2; D gene unclear. CDR1 and CDR2 from the germline V gene are SQVTM and ANQGSEA. This CDR3 is built from 17 residues. Trimming stripped 0 bases from V and 4 bases from J, with 21 bases between. CDR3 in amino acids: CSVEDASTGINSYGYTF. The CDR3 DNA follows: TGCAGCGTTGAAGACGCCTCAACTGGTATTAATAGCTATGGCTACACCTTC.

The chain combines TRBV5-4 with TRBJ1-6; D uncertain. The CDR3 is made up of 16 amino acids. V shed 0 bases and J shed 7 bases, with 14 bases lying between them. In germline, CDR1 is SGHNT, CDR2 YYREEE (reference sequence). CDR3 DNA: TGTGCCAGCAGCTTGGCCGCGAACCGGGAAAATTCACCCCTCCACTTT. Its translation is CASSLAANRENSPLHF.

The chain employs TRBV24-1 and TRBJ1-2; D gene ambiguous. The V end was cut by 0 bases, the J end by 8 bases, with 9 bases between. The germline CDR1 and CDR2 sequences are KGHDR and SFDVKD. CDR3 length: 13 amino acids. The CDR3 DNA follows: TGTGCCACCAGTGATTTGGGAACAGCGGGCTACACCTTC. It encodes CATSDLGTAGYTF.

The chain recombines TRBV6-6 with TRBJ1-1, with 8 bases identical to TRBD1. The CDR3 length is 14 residues. The V segment lost 6 bases and the J segment 5 bases; nucleotides outside the gene matches: 8. Germline V CDR1 and CDR2: MNHNY, SVGAGI (reference sequence). The CDR3 loop is CASRPGGAGTEAFF. The CDR3 DNA follows: TGTGCCAGCAGGCCAGGGGGCGCGGGAACTGAAGCTTTCTTT.

On this clone: The sample has other DNA sequences that encode this CDR3 too. Here the CDR3 DNA reads TGTGCCACCAGCAGAGTTGGTCAGCCCCAGCATTTT. It yields the protein CATSRVGQPQHF. This sequence joins TRBV15 and TRBJ1-5; no definite D call. This CDR3 region has 12 residues. Germline V gives CDR1 LNHNV, CDR2 YYDKDF (reference sequence). The V end was cut by 1 base, the J end by 6 bases, with 4 bases between.

The chain employs TRBV6-5 and TRBJ2-7, with D perhaps matching TRBD2 (6 bases). Germline CDR1 and CDR2: MNHEY and SVGAGI. The CDR3 sequence is 15 residues long. Trimming took off 2 bases at V and 2 bases at J, with 13 bases between the two ends. The CDR3 coding sequence is TGTGCCAGCAGTTACCGGGGAGGTTTTACCTACGAGCAGTACTTC. Amino acid sequence: CASSYRGGFTYEQYF.

This clone came up once. V and J are TRBV6-1 and TRBJ1-6; tentative D call: TRBD1 (6 bases). V lost 2 bases to trimming and J lost 5 bases, with 13 bases between them. Germline loops: CDR1 MNHNS, CDR2 SASEGT. This CDR3 is built from 16 residues. CDR3 DNA sequence: TGTGCCAGCAGTGAAACCCCTACAGGGAATAATTCACCCCTCCACTTT. It yields the protein CASSETPTGNNSPLHF.

The rearrangement joins TRBV19 to TRBJ1-1; no reliable D call. The V end lost 4 bases, the J end lost 0 bases, and 6 bases lay between the germline ends. The CDR3 covers 13 residues. Germline CDR1 and CDR2: LNHDA and SQIVND (reference sequence). CDR3 protein: CASSKTVNTEAFF. The CDR3 DNA sequence: TGTGCCAGTAGTAAGACCGTGAACACTGAAGCTTTCTTT.

The chain has TRBV6-1 and TRBJ1-5; possibly TRBD1 for D (5 bases). The germline V and J ends were trimmed by 3 bases and 1 base, with 10 bases remaining between them. CDR3 size: 15 residues. Germline assignment: CDR1 MNHNS and CDR2 SASEGT. In DNA form, the CDR3 reads TGTGCCAGCAGTGAGGCCGGGGGGAGCAATCAGCCCCAGCATTTT. As protein: CASSEAGGSNQPQHF.

V gene TRBV7-2 combines with J gene TRBJ2-4; possibly TRBD1 or TRBD2 for D (6 bases each). V was clipped by 5 bases and J by 0 bases, with 17 bases between them. The CDR3 contains 17 residues. The germline V gene has CDR1 SGHTA and CDR2 FQGNSA. As DNA, the CDR3 is TGTGCCAGCAGCCTCCAAGGGGGGTTAATAGCCAAAAACATTCAGTACTTC. It specifies CASSLQGGLIAKNIQYF.

CDR3 region: CASSQELRGGYNEQFF. For the CDR3, the DNA is TGCGCCAGCAGCCAAGAATTGCGCGGGGGCTACAATGAGCAGTTCTTC. The chain joins TRBV4-3 to TRBJ2-1; 7 bases are a match to TRBD2. This CDR3 has 16 residues. The germline V gene has CDR1 LGHNA and CDR2 YSLEER. Losses at the gene ends were 0 bases for V and 3 bases for J; bases not matched to a gene: 5.

The J gene is TRBJ1-4, the V gene TRBV27; no clear D. The CDR3 has 15 residues. CDR1 and CDR2 (germline): MNHEY, SMNVEV (reference sequence). V shed 3 bases and J shed 0 bases, with 8 bases lying between them. CDR3 sequence: CASSFLYATNEKLFF. DNA of the CDR3: TGTGCCAGCAGTTTCCTTTATGCAACTAATGAAAAACTGTTTTTT.

This clone appeared a single time. This specimen includes other DNA sequences encoding the same CDR3. V is TRBV19 and J is TRBJ2-1; D ambiguous. With 4 bases removed from V and 4 bases from J, the gap between germline ends came to 11 bases. Germline values: CDR1 LNHDA, CDR2 SQIVND (reference sequence). The CDR3 contains 14 residues. The CDR3 reads CASSTRTDYNEQFF. For the CDR3, the DNA is TGTGCCAGTAGTACTCGGACCGATTACAATGAGCAGTTCTTC.

This clone showed up just once. The genes are TRBV7-8 and TRBJ2-5; D ambiguous. This CDR3 is built from 13 residues. In germline, CDR1 is SGHVS, CDR2 FQNEAQ. The germline V and J ends were trimmed by 0 bases and 2 bases, with 4 bases remaining between them. The CDR3 here is CASSLAVQETQYF. As DNA, the CDR3 is TGTGCCAGCAGCTTAGCGGTACAAGAGACCCAGTACTTC. Supplemented by reference TRBV7-8 and TRBJ2-5, the full variable domain reads GAGVSQSPRYKVAKRGQDVALRCDPISGHVSLFWYQQALGQGPEFLTYFQNEAQLDKSGLPSDRFFAERPEGSVSTLKIQRTQQEDSAVYLCASSLAVQETQYFGPGTRLLVL.

The V and J genes are TRBV12-3 or TRBV12-4 and TRBJ2-7; a possible D gene is TRBD1 (6 bases). CDR3 length: 12 amino acids. V was shortened by 7 bases and J by 3 bases, with 10 bases between the two germline ends. CDR3 in DNA: TGTGCCAGCACCCAGGGGCGCTACGAGCAGTACTTC. Translating it yields CASTQGRYEQYF.

The V and J genes are TRBV6-5 and TRBJ2-5, with TRBD2 identical over 9 bases. V lost 2 bases, J lost 1 base, and 5 bases stayed unmatched. Germline CDR1 and CDR2: MNHEY and SVGAGI. This CDR3 region has 16 residues. The CDR3 DNA sequence: TGTGCCAGCAGTTACCGGCGGGGGGGCCGCCAAGAGACCCAGTACTTC. Its protein product is CASSYRRGGRQETQYF.

The chain links TRBV29-1 to TRBJ1-1; TRBD1 matches 8 bases. Germline loops: CDR1 SQVTM, CDR2 ANQGSEA. CDR3 length equals 10 residues. The V and J ends lost 6 bases and 6 bases, in that order; junction bases with no gene match: 0. In nucleotides, the CDR3 is TGCAGCGTACAGGGGGCTGAAGCTTTCTTT. It codes for CSVQGAEAFF.

For the CDR3, the DNA is TGTGCCGCCTCATCCGCGCCCTATGGCTACACCTTC. As protein: CAASSAPYGYTF. This sequence joins TRBV6-5 and TRBJ1-2, with D hard to call. Germline CDR1 MNHEY, CDR2 SVGAGI. V lost 11 bases and J 4 bases, leaving 14 bases between the germline ends. This CDR3 contains 12 residues.

The genes are TRBV9 and TRBJ2-5, with 13 bases lining up with TRBD2. Germline CDR1 SGDLS, CDR2 YYNGEE. This CDR3 is 16 amino acids long. V was clipped by 0 bases and J by 5 bases; unmatched bases: 4. CDR3 in DNA: TGTGCCAGCAGCGTAGGACTAGCGGGGGGCGGGGAGACCCAGTACTTC. Its translation is CASSVGLAGGGETQYF.

This chain links TRBV27 with TRBJ1-6; 8 bases agree with TRBD1. The CDR3 has 15 residues. Germline loops: CDR1 MNHEY, CDR2 SMNVEV (reference sequence). V shed 5 bases, J shed 6 bases, and the junction held 6 bases outside the gene matches. The CDR3 nucleotides are TGTGCCAGCAGTCCCGGGACAGGATTTAATTCACCCCTCCACTTT. Translated, it gives CASSPGTGFNSPLHF.

The chain carries TRBV7-9 and TRBJ2-7, with D possibly matching TRBD1 (7 bases). CDR1 and CDR2 (germline): SEHNR, FQNEAQ (reference sequence). V shed 5 bases and J shed 6 bases, with 23 bases lying between them. The CDR3 loop spans 16 amino acids. The CDR3 here is CASSPPSETGRFEQYF. The CDR3 nucleotides read TGTGCCAGCAGCCCACCTAGCGAGACAGGGAGGTTCGAGCAGTACTTC.

The CDR3: CASSPQAGYREKLFF. As DNA, the CDR3 is TGTGCCAGCAGTCCCCAGGCAGGGTACCGAGAAAAACTGTTTTTT. The chain links TRBV6-5 to TRBJ1-4; D is perhaps TRBD1 (5 bases). CDR1 is MNHEY and CDR2 is SVGAGI in the germline V gene. The CDR3 is made up of 15 amino acids. Trimming removed 5 bases at V and 8 bases at J, with 18 bases between.

This chain uses TRBV13 with TRBJ1-2; 7 bases line up with TRBD1. Trimming cost V 5 bases and J 3 bases; bases outside gene matches: 3. This CDR3 comprises 13 residues. Germline lookup yields CDR1 PRHDT and CDR2 FYEKMQ (reference sequence). CDR3 sequence reads: CASSTGTDYGYTF. The CDR3 DNA is TGTGCCAGCAGCACCGGGACAGACTATGGCTACACCTTC.

The J gene is TRBJ2-3, the V gene TRBV4-3; 7 nucleotides align to TRBD1. The V and J ends lost 2 bases and 6 bases, in that order; junction bases with no gene match: 5. CDR3 length equals 14 residues. Per the germline V gene, CDR1 is LGHNA and CDR2 is YSLEER. The CDR3 loop is CASSQRQGKDTQYF. Here the CDR3 DNA reads TGCGCCAGCAGCCAAAGACAGGGTAAGGATACGCAGTATTTT.

The genes are TRBV9 and TRBJ1-5; 8 bases line up with TRBD1. V gave up 5 bases and J gave up 3 bases; unmatched junction bases: 7. The germline V gene encodes CDR1 SGDLS and CDR2 YYNGEE. The CDR3 runs to 15 residues. The CDR3: CASSLGGQDNQPQHF. DNA for the CDR3: TGTGCCAGCAGTCTGGGGGGACAGGACAATCAGCCCCAGCATTTT.